The 6 T cell receptor beta chains below all came from one sample that was sequenced in a study of CD4 and CD8 cells across lung adenocarcinoma regions. MiXCR was run by TCRdb on the PCR reads, yielding one entry per CDR3 protein. The sample lists 10,000 to 15,000 distinct CDR3 sequences, roughly 56% seen once, with about 34% in the top ten. Sequenced material: CD8+ T cells from the margin of a lung tumor. All receptors derive from a female donor with lung adenocarcinoma. The CD4 and CD8 labels of this study may be unreliable.

CDR3: CASSLNTGRAQYF. For the CDR3, the DNA is TGTGCCAGCAGCTTGAACACCGGTCGGGCCCAGTACTTC. The chain carries TRBV7-6 and TRBJ2-1; D gene unclear. Near its end, the DNA agrees better with TRBJ2-5, so the J call may be wrong. Germline V CDR1 and CDR2: SGHVS, FNYEAQ. CDR3 size: 13 residues.

This chain uses TRBV6-5 with TRBJ1-6; 9 bases fit TRBD1. The junction had 2 bases not matched to a gene; V was cut back by 2 bases and J by 6 bases. This CDR3 has 15 amino acids. Germline V CDR1 and CDR2: MNHEY, SVGAGI. The DNA of the CDR3 is TGTGCCAGCAGTTACCAGGACAGGGGTAATTCACCCCTCCACTTT. This gives the protein CASSYQDRGNSPLHF.

The V gene is TRBV10-3, the J gene TRBJ2-1, with D possibly being TRBD2 (7 bases). The CDR3 is 14 residues long. The V and J ends lost 10 bases and 7 bases respectively, with 20 bases between them. Germline-derived CDR1 and CDR2 are ENHRY and SYGVKD. The CDR3 nucleotides are TGTGCCACTGGTTTGAGGGGGGGTTTAAATGAGCAGTTCTTC. It codes for CATGLRGGLNEQFF.

As concerns this clonotype: One junction end disagrees with the germline gene, perhaps due to a read error. The rearrangement uses TRBV4-1 and TRBJ2-4; D is perhaps TRBD2 (5 bases). Germline loops: CDR1 MGHRA, CDR2 YSYEKL. This CDR3 has 18 amino acids. The CDR3 DNA reads as TGCGCCAGCAGCCAAGCAGACGCGGGCCGGGGAGCCAAAGACATGCAGTACTTC. This encodes CASSQADAGRGAKDMQYF.

A remark on this clonotype: An end of the junction does not agree with germline; a read error may underlie this. The rearrangement uses TRBV6-1 and TRBJ2-4; D may be TRBD1 or TRBD2 (5 bases each). The last part of the DNA fits TRBJ2-3 better; the J call may be wrong. Germline V gene lookup returns CDR1 MNHNS and CDR2 SASEGT. This CDR3 is built from 16 residues. CDR3 nucleotides: TGTGCGAGCAGTCCTACGGGGCAGCGAACCAAAGATACTCAGTATTTT. It yields the protein CASSPTGQRTKDTQYF.

CDR3 DNA sequence: TGCGCCAGTACCCGGGACAGCACCTACAATGAGCAGTTCTTC. It translates to CASTRDSTYNEQFF. The V gene is TRBV10-2, the J gene TRBJ2-1; TRBD1 aligns across 7 bases. CDR1 and CDR2 from the germline V gene are WSHSY and SAAADI. The CDR3 is 14 residues long. With 9 bases clipped from V and 2 bases from J, the junction kept 7 bases outside the gene matches.